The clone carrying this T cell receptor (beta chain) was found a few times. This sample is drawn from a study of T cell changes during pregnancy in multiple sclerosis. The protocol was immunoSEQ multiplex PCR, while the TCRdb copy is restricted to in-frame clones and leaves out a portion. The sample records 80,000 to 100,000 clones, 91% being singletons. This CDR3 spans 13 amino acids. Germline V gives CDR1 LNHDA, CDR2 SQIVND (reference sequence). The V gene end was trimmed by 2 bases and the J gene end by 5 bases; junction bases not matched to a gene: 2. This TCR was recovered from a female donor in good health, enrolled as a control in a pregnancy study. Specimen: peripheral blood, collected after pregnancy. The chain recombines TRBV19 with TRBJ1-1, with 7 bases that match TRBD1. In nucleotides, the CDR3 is TGTGCCAGTAGTATACCGGGACAGACTGAAGCTTTCTTT. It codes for CASSIPGQTEAFF.